The 19 T cell receptor beta chains listed next were all sequenced from one sample in a study of cytomegalovirus exposure and HLA in healthy donors (dated by TCRdb to the late 2010s). The receptor library was made with the immunoSEQ multiplex PCR assay. A mixture of 60 forward primers for TCR Vbeta segments and 13 reverse primers for TCR Jbeta segments was used in the multiplex PCR. TCRdb limited this immuneACCESS table to in-frame rearrangements with V and J called. A share of clones is missing; checked studies link under half to unresolved V genes, and the rest is unexplained. In all, the sample holds roughly 120,000 clones, and approximately 15% of those were seen once. In total, the top ten clones hold 1.5% to 2% of the sample. The sample was PBMCs. All receptors derive from a woman aged 18 to 35 in good health and CMV-seronegative.

The sample holds a few counts of this clone. V is TRBV27 and J is TRBJ1-4; no firm D call. V dropped 8 bases and J dropped 2 bases, with 12 bases sitting between them. This CDR3 comprises 14 residues. Germline loops: CDR1 MNHEY, CDR2 SMNVEV (reference sequence). The CDR3: CASSPGPTNEKLFF. CDR3 DNA: TGTGCCAGCTCCCCAGGTCCTACTAATGAAAAACTGTTTTTT.

In this sample, this clone turned up a few times. The rearrangement joins TRBV5-6 to TRBJ1-1; perhaps TRBD1 as D (5 bases). The CDR3 covers 16 residues. V gave up 0 bases and J gave up 3 bases, with 15 bases separating them. Germline V CDR1 and CDR2: SGHDT, YYEEEE. In DNA form, the CDR3 reads TGTGCCAGCAGCTTGGTACGGGGGAAAATCGACACTGAAGCTTTCTTT. Translation: CASSLVRGKIDTEAFF.

This clone was observed a few times. The chain is built from TRBV4-2 and TRBJ2-7, with 8 bases lining up with TRBD1. V gave up 4 bases and J gave up 4 bases; unmatched junction bases: 9. Germline V gives CDR1 LGHNA, CDR2 YNFKEQ. The CDR3 is 15 residues long. In DNA, the CDR3 is TGTGCCAGCAGCCCCGGACAGGGCGTAGATTACGAGCAGTACTTC. This encodes CASSPGQGVDYEQYF.

A few counts support this clone. This chain uses TRBV4-1 with TRBJ2-2, with TRBD2 as a possible D gene (6 bases). V was pared by 5 bases and J by 5 bases, with 12 bases between. The germline gives CDR1 MGHRA, CDR2 YSYEKL. There are 14 residues in the CDR3. Written as DNA, the CDR3 is TGCGCCAGCAGCTTTATTGGGGGGACCGGGGAGCTGTTTTTT. Amino acids: CASSFIGGTGELFF.

This clone was recorded a few times. This chain joins TRBV28 and TRBJ2-2; D might be TRBD1 (5 bases). The CDR3 length is 14 residues. Germline V gene data show CDR1 as MDHEN and CDR2 as SYDVKM. The V end was cut by 3 bases, the J end by 6 bases, with 11 bases between. The CDR3 sequence is CASSFQGMSGELFF. The DNA of the CDR3 is TGTGCCAGCAGTTTTCAGGGAATGTCCGGGGAGCTGTTTTTT.

This sequence joins TRBV5-1 and TRBJ2-1; 9 bases align to TRBD2. The germline V gene encodes CDR1 SGHRS and CDR2 YFSETQ. V lost 2 bases, J lost 2 bases, and 11 bases stayed unmatched. This CDR3 has 18 amino acids. DNA of the CDR3: TGCGCCAGCAGCTTTGGCCTTAAAGCGGGGGGCCCCTACAATGAGCAGTTCTTC. Its translation is CASSFGLKAGGPYNEQFF.

This clone was found a few times. The chain joins TRBV12-5 to TRBJ2-3, with 7 bases lining up with TRBD2. The length of the CDR3 is 16 residues. After removal of 6 bases from V and 7 bases from J, the junction contained 16 bases not matched to a gene. Germline V gene sequence: CDR1 LGHNT, CDR2 FRNRAP. CDR3 region: CASGLGDSGQPYTQYF. The DNA for the CDR3 is TGTGCTAGTGGGCTGGGTGATAGCGGGCAGCCATATACGCAGTATTTT.

This clone has just a few counts. The genes are TRBV7-3 and TRBJ2-2; a possible D gene is TRBD2 (5 bases). CDR1 SGHTA and CDR2 FQGTGA come from the germline V gene. Trimming removed 2 bases at V and 6 bases at J, with 16 bases between. The CDR3 consists of 16 residues. The CDR3 DNA follows: TGTGCCAGCAGCTTAGAACCGGGATCCCTGGCCGGGGAGCTGTTTTTT. Protein: CASSLEPGSLAGELFF.

This chain connects TRBV5-1 to TRBJ2-3, with D uncertain. This CDR3 has 16 amino acids. V dropped 4 bases and J dropped 3 bases, with 18 bases sitting between them. The germline gives CDR1 SGHRS, CDR2 YFSETQ. The CDR3 is CASSRNSRQGTDTQYF. The CDR3 DNA is TGCGCCAGCAGCCGGAACTCACGACAAGGAACAGATACGCAGTATTTT.

This clone was observed a handful of times. V and J are TRBV4-3 and TRBJ1-1; the match to TRBD1 covers 7 bases. Per germline, CDR1 LGHNA and CDR2 YSLEER. The ends lost 4 bases at V and 1 base at J; junction bases unmatched: 15. CDR3 size: 18 residues. This chain's CDR3 is CASSPWLVAGGGNTEAFF. For the CDR3, the DNA is TGCGCCAGCAGCCCCTGGCTCGTTGCAGGGGGAGGGAACACTGAAGCTTTCTTT.

The chain couples TRBV2 to TRBJ1-1; TRBD1 is a possible D gene (5 bases). V was shortened by 5 bases and J by 3 bases, with 13 bases between the two germline ends. Germline loops: CDR1 SNHLY, CDR2 FYNNEI. The length of the CDR3 is 14 residues. The CDR3 is CASSRSRVDTEAFF. CDR3 in DNA: TGTGCCAGCAGTCGAAGCAGGGTGGACACTGAAGCTTTCTTT.

The chain links TRBV28 to TRBJ2-2; TRBD2 matches 9 bases. V lost 6 bases and J lost 4; bases outside the gene matches: 6. CDR1 and CDR2 from the germline V gene are MDHEN and SYDVKM. This CDR3 spans 15 amino acids. The CDR3 nucleotides are TGTGCCAGCAGATATAGCGGGAGTGGCACCGGGGAGCTGTTTTTT. Its protein is CASRYSGSGTGELFF. The full variable domain, rest sourced from reference TRBV28 and TRBJ2-2, is DVKVTQSSRYLVKRTGEKVFLECVQDMDHENMFWYRQDPGLGLRLIYFSYDVKMKEKGDIPEGYSVSREKKERFSLILESASTNQTSMYLCASRYSGSGTGELFFGEGSRLTVL.

The chain has TRBV7-3 and TRBJ1-2; 7 positions match TRBD1. Unmatched junction bases numbered 10, after V lost 3 bases and J lost 6 bases. Germline lookup yields CDR1 SGHTA and CDR2 FQGTGA. The CDR3 is made up of 15 amino acids. The CDR3 DNA reads as TGTGCCAGCAGCTTCGCCGGGACAGCGATGAATGGCTACACCTTC. Translated: CASSFAGTAMNGYTF.

This clone was seen just once. V and J are TRBV20-1 and TRBJ2-7; D gene uncertain. Per germline, CDR1 DFQATT and CDR2 SNEGSKA (reference sequence). Trimming removed 2 bases at V and 6 bases at J, with 8 bases between. This CDR3 comprises 11 residues. As DNA, the CDR3 is TGCAGTGCTAGACTAGTCTCCGAGCAGTACTTC. Amino acid sequence: CSARLVSEQYF.

The chain combines TRBV28 with TRBJ1-5, with D hard to call. Trimming took off 3 bases at V and 5 bases at J, with 11 bases between the two ends. The CDR3 is made up of 14 amino acids. Germline V gene sequence: CDR1 MDHEN, CDR2 SYDVKM. The CDR3 reads CASSLAGNYQPQHF. CDR3 DNA sequence: TGTGCCAGCAGTTTGGCGGGGAACTATCAGCCCCAGCATTTT.

This clone was seen more than once but under ten times. The CDR3 DNA reads as TGTGCCAGCAGTGACGTGGCAGGGGTGCCCACCTACGAGCAGTACTTC. Translated: CASSDVAGVPTYEQYF. This chain connects TRBV6-4 to TRBJ2-7; tentative D call: TRBD1 (6 bases). The CDR3 spans 16 residues. The V end lost 2 bases, the J end lost 2 bases, and 16 bases lay between the germline ends. Germline V gene lookup returns CDR1 MRHNA and CDR2 SNTAGT.

CDR3 DNA: TGTGCCAGCAGTCCCACAGGGATATCAGCTAACTATGGCTACACCTTC. Amino acid sequence: CASSPTGISANYGYTF. V gene TRBV28 combines with J gene TRBJ1-2; D is possibly TRBD1 (6 bases). Trimming shortened V by 5 bases and J by 0 bases, and 16 bases separated the two germline ends. The CDR3 length is 16 residues. CDR1 is MDHEN, CDR2 SYDVKM, per germline.

A few counts support this clone. The chain couples TRBV7-6 to TRBJ1-5; 9 positions match TRBD1. Germline CDR1 is SGHVS and CDR2 is FNYEAQ. The J segment lost 6 bases and the V segment lost 4 bases, leaving 7 bases of the junction unmatched. CDR3 size: 15 residues. The CDR3 here is CASSSGQGRSQPQHF. CDR3 sequence (DNA): TGTGCCAGCAGCTCGGGACAGGGTCGTAGTCAGCCCCAGCATTTT.

V usage is TRBV6-5 and J usage is TRBJ2-7, with 7 positions matching TRBD2. With V trimmed by 6 bases and J by 5 bases, 13 bases remained unmatched. Germline V lookup: CDR1 MNHEY, CDR2 SVGAGI. This CDR3 has 15 amino acids. The CDR3 loop reads CASSPLAVPTHEQYF. CDR3 in DNA: TGTGCCAGCAGCCCTCTAGCGGTCCCTACCCACGAGCAGTACTTC.